This T cell receptor beta chain is drawn from a study of blood T cell repertoires in COVID-19. Whole-study context: Acute-phase and convalescent COVID-19 samples originated in the United States, Italy and Spain. Nucleic acid was either cDNA or gDNA, and it came from T cells, B-cell-depleted T cells, or PBMCs.

Authors' methods: The assay estimated nucleated cells by amplifying reference gene primers. Data came from immunoSEQ multiplex PCR; TCRdb stores just in-frame clones and leaves some out. Clone size and V and J calls were adopted from that table, with D and trimming inferred from the DNA. The table shows about 210,000 clones, with around 89% occurring only once. V was trimmed by 4 bases and J by 5 bases, leaving 19 bases between them. This CDR3 has 16 amino acids. CDR1 LGHDT and CDR2 YNNKEL come from the germline V gene (reference sequence). The chain links TRBV3-1 (or the pseudogene TRBV3-2) to TRBJ2-3, with D perhaps TRBD2 (7 bases). The sequence was collected from a woman aged 40 to 49 with acute or convalescent COVID-19. Sequencing was carried out using peripheral blood. The CDR3 nucleotides are TGTGCCAGCAGCCCCGTTGGGGGGGGGCCGGTAGATACGCAGTATTTT. Translated: CASSPVGGGPVDTQYF.